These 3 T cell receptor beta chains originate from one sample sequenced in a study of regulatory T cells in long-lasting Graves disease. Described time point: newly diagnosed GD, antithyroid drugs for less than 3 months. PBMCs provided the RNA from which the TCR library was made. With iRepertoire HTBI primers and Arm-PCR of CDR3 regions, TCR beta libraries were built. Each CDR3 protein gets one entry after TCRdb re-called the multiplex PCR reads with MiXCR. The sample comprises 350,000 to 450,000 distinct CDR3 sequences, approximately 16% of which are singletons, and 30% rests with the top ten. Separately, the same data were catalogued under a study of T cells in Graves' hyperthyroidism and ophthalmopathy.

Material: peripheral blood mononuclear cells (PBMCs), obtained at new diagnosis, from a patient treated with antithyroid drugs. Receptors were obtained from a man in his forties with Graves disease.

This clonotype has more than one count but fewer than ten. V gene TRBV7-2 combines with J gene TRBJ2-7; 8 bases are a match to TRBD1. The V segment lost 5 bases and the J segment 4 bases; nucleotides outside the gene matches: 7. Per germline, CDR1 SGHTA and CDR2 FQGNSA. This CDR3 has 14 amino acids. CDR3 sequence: CASSLDRVGYEQYF. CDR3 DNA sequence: TGTGCCAGCAGCCTGGACAGGGTAGGGTACGAGCAGTACTTC.

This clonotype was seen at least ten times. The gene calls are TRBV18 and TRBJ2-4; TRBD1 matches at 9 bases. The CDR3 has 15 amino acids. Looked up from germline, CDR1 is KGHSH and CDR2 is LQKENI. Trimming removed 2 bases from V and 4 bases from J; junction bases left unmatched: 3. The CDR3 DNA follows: TGTGCCAGCTCACCAGGACAGGGGTCGAAAAACATTCAGTACTTC. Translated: CASSPGQGSKNIQYF.

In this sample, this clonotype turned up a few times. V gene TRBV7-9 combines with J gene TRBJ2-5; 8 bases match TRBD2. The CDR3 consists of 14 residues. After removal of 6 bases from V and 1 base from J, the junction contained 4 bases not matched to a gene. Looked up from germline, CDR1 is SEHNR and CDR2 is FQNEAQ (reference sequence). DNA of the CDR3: TGTGCCAGCAGTTCCGGGAGGGCCCAAGAGACCCAGTACTTC. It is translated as CASSSGRAQETQYF. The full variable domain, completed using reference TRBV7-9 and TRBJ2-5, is DTGVSQNPRHKITKRGQNVTFRCDPISEHNRLYWYRQTLGQGPEFLTYFQNEAQLEKSRLLSDRFSAERPKGSFSTLEIQRTEQGDSAMYLCASSSGRAQETQYFGPGTRLLVL.